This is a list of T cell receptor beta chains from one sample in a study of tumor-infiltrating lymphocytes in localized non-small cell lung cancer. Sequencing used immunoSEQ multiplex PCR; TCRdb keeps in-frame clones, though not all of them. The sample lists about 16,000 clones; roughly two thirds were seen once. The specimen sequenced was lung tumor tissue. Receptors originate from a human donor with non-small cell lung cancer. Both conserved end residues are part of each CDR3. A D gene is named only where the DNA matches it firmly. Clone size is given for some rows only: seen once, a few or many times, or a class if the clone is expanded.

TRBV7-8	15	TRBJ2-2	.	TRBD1	TGTGCCAGCAGTAGGGACAGGGTGAACACCGGGGAGCTGTTTTTT	CASSRDRVNTGELFF
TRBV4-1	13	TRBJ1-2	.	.	TGCGCCAGCAGCTACGTGGGCGATTACCTCCACACCTTC	CASSYVGDYLHTF
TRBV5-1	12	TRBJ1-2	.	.	TGCGCCAGCAGCTCTGACAGGAGAGGCTACACCTTC	CASSSDRRGYTF
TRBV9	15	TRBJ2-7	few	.	TGTGCCAGCAGCGTAGATCCCCTCCCAAGCGACGAGCAGTACTTC	CASSVDPLPSDEQYF
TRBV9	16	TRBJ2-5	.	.	TGTGCCAGCAGCGTATCAGGGGTTCCTCTGACGGAGACCCAGTACTTC	CASSVSGVPLTETQYF
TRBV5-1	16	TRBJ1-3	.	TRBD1	TGCGCCAGCGCGTTGACAGGGGGTTCCTCTGGAAACACCATATATTTT	CASALTGGSSGNTIYF
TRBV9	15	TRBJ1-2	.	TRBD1	TGTGCCAGCAGTGATCCAGGGGGCGCTCACTATGGCTACACCTTC	CASSDPGGAHYGYTF
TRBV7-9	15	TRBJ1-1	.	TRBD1	TGTGCCAGCAGCAGACAGGGAATTTTGAACACTGAAGCTTTCTTT	CASSRQGILNTEAFF
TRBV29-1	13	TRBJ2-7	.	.	TGCAGCGTCCGAAGGGAGCAGGGAGGCGAGCAGTACTTC	CSVRREQGGEQYF
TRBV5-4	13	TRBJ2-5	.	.	TGTGCCAGCAGCTTGAGTGCAGGGGAGACCCAGTACTTC	CASSLSAGETQYF
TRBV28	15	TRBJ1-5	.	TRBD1	TGTGCCAGCATAACGCCGGGACAGGGGGCACAGCCCCAGCATTTT	CASITPGQGAQPQHF
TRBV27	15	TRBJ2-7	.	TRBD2	TGTGCCAGCAGTTTGTGGGGGAGGGCCTCGGGCGAGCAGTACTTC	CASSLWGRASGEQYF
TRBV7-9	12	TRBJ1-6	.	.	TGTGCCAGCCGCACTTTGAATTCACCCCTCCACTTT	CASRTLNSPLHF
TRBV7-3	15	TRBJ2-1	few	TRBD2	TGTGCCAGCAGCTCCGGACTAGCGGGGGGGCAGGAGCAGTTCTTC	CASSSGLAGGQEQFF
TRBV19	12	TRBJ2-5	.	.	TGTGCCAGTAGAGACCCGGGCGAACTGGAGTACTTC	CASRDPGELEYF